This T cell receptor (beta chain) was identified during a study of T cells in women clearing cervical HPV infection (dated by TCRdb to the late 2010s). Describing the broader study: The cases were about 25 women with histologically confirmed HPV16-related CIN3 or worse, and 2 of these cases were invasive cancers. Among cases, blood sampling came a median of approximately 150 days after lesion detection, with an interquartile range of about 80 to 220 days. Blood from cases was drawn at the visit where the lesion was first identified, while blood from controls was drawn once the infection was no longer detected. Nested within Costa Rica's Guanacaste HPV Natural History Study, an exploratory proof-of-principle case-control study compared TCR repertoires across cervical HPV16 outcomes. HLA typing was available for only a few women, so HLA type could not be excluded as a confounder. Five blinded duplicates per group were added as quality controls, giving some 60 samples: 50 or so participants and ten or so replicates. Cases were matched to controls by age within five years and by the year the sample was collected. In the parent cohort, some 11,000 women aged 18 or older were enrolled in Guanacaste, Costa Rica, during about 1992 to 1994 and then followed for 7 to 8 years. The approximately 25 controls were women who cleared a single incident HPV16 infection within 12 months without developing precancer or cancer. Cases had a median age of about 34 years and controls had a median age of around 40, with no significant differences in baseline characteristics. What the authors observed across the whole study: Because the number of T cells per sample was unknown, the richness differences could reflect varying T-cell content rather than repertoire biology. By combining richness with V gene abundances, random forest classifiers separated cases from controls with an estimated AUC of roughly 0.8. TCR repertoire richness was significantly higher in CIN3+ cases than in controls across sequencing depths, while evenness did not differ. The cross-sectional design could not show whether the associations came before the infection or were a result of it, and neither effector/memory subsets nor HPV-specific T cells were isolated.

Remarks on this clone: Its antigen specificity is not known.

Every participant had a single incident cervical HPV16 infection, and prevalent HPV16 infections were excluded. Cervical HPV DNA was detected by MY09/MY11 PCR and genotyped by dot-blot hybridization. About 14 mL of heparinized blood were centrifuged, and the buffy coat was aliquoted, frozen at -30°C, then stored at -80°C. QIAGEN kits were used to extract genomic DNA from buffy coat specimens. The immunoSEQ assay used multiplex PCR to amplify TCR beta CDR3 regions from an average of approximately 1,300 ng of genomic DNA per sample. To correct primer bias, the assay used a complete synthetic TCR repertoire to set an amplification baseline. The amplicons were sequenced using the Illumina platform. In the source study's methods: Sequence errors were corrected by clustering with frequency ratios and a modified nearest-neighbor algorithm, and the sequences were then analyzed in the immunoSEQ Analyzer using IMGT gene definitions. At each rarefaction depth, TCR richness and evenness were averaged across 20 rarefaction repeats, and any sample with fewer sequences than the depth was left out. Wilcoxon rank sum tests with FDR correction were used to compare relative abundances of V, D and J genes between the groups. In the blinded duplicates, the intraclass correlation was less than 97% for TCR richness and averaged about 80% across over 65 gene segments. TCRdb limited this immuneACCESS table to in-frame rearrangements with V and J called. A share of clones is missing; checked studies link under half to unresolved V genes, and the rest is unexplained. V and J calls and clone size come straight from that table; D and trimming were deduced from the DNA. Per the sample table, the count is about 16,000 clones. The ten largest clones capture 8% to 11% of the sample.

The sample comprised blood buffy coat. This TCR was recovered from a woman between 18 and 75 years old with a cervical HPV16 infection that either progressed to CIN3+ or cleared (not recorded which).

The part of the CDR3 DNA that was read is TGCGCCAGCAGCCCCCCGGGACAGGGGGTCGGGTACCAAGAGACC. Translated, this is CASSPPGQGVGYQET. Given in full, the CDR3 is CASSPPGQGVGYQETQYF. The chain couples TRBV5-1 to TRBJ2-5; 11 central bases correspond to TRBD1. From the germline J gene comes the end of the CDR3, since the read stops 3 residues before it. From V the trimming removes 4 bases and from J it removes 0 bases, while the gene matches leave 11 bases of the junction unaccounted for. Per the germline V gene, SGHRS is the CDR1 and YFSETQ is the CDR2. The CDR3 contains 18 residues, cysteine and phenylalanine counted. Sequencing covers 45 bases of the CDR3, shown here with the frame starting at base 1. Extended through the reference TRBV5-1 and TRBJ2-5 proteins, this CDR3 yields the full variable domain: KAGVTQTPRYLIKTRGQQVTLSCSPISGHRSVSWYQQTPGQGLQFLFEYFSETQRNKGNFPGRFSGRQFSNSRSEMNVSTLELGDSALYLCASSPPGQGVGYQETQYFGPGTRLLVL.